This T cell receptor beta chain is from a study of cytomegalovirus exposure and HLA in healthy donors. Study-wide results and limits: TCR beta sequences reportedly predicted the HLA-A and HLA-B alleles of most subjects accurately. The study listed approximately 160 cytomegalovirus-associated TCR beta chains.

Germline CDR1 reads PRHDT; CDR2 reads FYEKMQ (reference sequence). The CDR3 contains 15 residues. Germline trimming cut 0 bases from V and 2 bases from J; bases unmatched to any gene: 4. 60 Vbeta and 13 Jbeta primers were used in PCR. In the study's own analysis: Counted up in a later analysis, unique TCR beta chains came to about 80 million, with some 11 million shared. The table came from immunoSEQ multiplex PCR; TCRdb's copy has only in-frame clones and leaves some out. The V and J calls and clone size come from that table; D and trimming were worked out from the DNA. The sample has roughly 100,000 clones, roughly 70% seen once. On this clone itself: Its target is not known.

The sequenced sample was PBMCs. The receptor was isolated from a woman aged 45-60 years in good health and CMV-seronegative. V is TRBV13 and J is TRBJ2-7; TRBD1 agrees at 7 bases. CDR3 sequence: CASSLGGTEPYEQYF. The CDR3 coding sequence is TGTGCCAGCAGCTTAGGAGGGACAGAACCCTACGAGCAGTACTTC. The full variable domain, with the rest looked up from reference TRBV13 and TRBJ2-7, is AAGVIQSPRHLIKEKRETATLKCYPIPRHDTVYWYQQGPGQDPQFLISFYEKMQSDKGSIPDRFSAQQFSDYHSELNMSSLELGDSALYFCASSLGGTEPYEQYFGPGTRLTVT.